Described below is a single T cell receptor (beta chain) sequence and its context. What it binds is not known. Assay used: immunoSEQ multiplex PCR; TCRdb lists only in-frame clones, some missing. Altogether some 90,000 clones are present, 85% to 90% being singletons, with the ten largest covering approximately 0.11%. The sample is drawn from a study of graft-versus-host responses after intestinal transplantation. Study-wide background: Isolated intestinal, liver-intestinal, or multivisceral transplants had been given to the recipients. The study gave all recipients anti-thymocyte globulin induction, then tacrolimus and steroids for three to four years.

The V and J ends lost 5 bases and 0 bases respectively, with 8 bases between them. Germline V CDR1 and CDR2: MNHNY, SVGAGI (reference sequence). CDR3 length: 14 amino acids. Whole-study findings and limits: Present in recipient marrow, GvH clones included some that appeared first in ileum or blood. Individuals carrying graft-donor T cell macrochimerism showed high graft-versus-host to host-versus-graft clonal ratios in allografts.

The sequence derives from a human donor who received an intestinal transplant. This chain joins TRBV6-6 and TRBJ2-4; D remains ambiguous. Sample: unstimulated CD4+ T cells sorted from spleen or lymph node cells, taken before intestinal transplant. CDR3 sequence (DNA): TGTGCCAGCAGTCCCTCTTCAGCCAAAAACATTCAGTACTTC. Its translation is CASSPSSAKNIQYF.